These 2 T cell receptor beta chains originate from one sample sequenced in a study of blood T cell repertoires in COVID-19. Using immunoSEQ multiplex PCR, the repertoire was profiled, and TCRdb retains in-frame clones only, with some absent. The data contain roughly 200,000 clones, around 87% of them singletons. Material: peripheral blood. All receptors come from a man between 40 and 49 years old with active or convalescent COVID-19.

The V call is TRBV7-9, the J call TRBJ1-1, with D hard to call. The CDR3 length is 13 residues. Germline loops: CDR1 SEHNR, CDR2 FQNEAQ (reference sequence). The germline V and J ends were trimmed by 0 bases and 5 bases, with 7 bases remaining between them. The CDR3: CASSLAERTEAFF. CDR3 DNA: TGTGCCAGCAGCTTAGCGGAGCGGACTGAAGCTTTCTTT.

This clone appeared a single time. CDR3 loop: CASSTPTDVTGTEAFF. Written as DNA, the CDR3 is TGTGCCAGCAGCACCCCCACCGACGTTACGGGCACTGAAGCTTTCTTT. The chain employs TRBV7-9 and TRBJ1-1, with D uncertain. Germline V gene data show CDR1 as SEHNR and CDR2 as FQNEAQ (reference sequence). The CDR3 is made up of 16 amino acids. V lost 5 bases, J lost 4 bases, and 20 bases lay in between.